This TCR beta chain was recovered during a study of neurological immune-mediated disorders. General study points: None of the CDR3 amino acid sequences of expanded clones recurred across subjects, suggesting private repertoires in all groups.

Trimming removed 5 bases at V and 5 bases at J, with 15 bases between. There are 14 residues in the CDR3. In this sample, this clonotype turned up many times. Its antigen is unknown. TCRdb re-derived calls from the 5' RACE reads in MiXCR, one entry per CDR3 protein. The sample records fewer than 35,000 distinct CDR3 sequences, 4.6% being singletons. This sequence originates from a man younger than 35 in good health. The chain carries TRBV12-3 or TRBV12-4 and TRBJ1-2; the D is unclear. The sample comprised PBMCs. CDR3 bases: TGTGCCAGCAGTCTCATGGATAGTTGGTATGGCTACACCTTC. It is translated as CASSLMDSWYGYTF.